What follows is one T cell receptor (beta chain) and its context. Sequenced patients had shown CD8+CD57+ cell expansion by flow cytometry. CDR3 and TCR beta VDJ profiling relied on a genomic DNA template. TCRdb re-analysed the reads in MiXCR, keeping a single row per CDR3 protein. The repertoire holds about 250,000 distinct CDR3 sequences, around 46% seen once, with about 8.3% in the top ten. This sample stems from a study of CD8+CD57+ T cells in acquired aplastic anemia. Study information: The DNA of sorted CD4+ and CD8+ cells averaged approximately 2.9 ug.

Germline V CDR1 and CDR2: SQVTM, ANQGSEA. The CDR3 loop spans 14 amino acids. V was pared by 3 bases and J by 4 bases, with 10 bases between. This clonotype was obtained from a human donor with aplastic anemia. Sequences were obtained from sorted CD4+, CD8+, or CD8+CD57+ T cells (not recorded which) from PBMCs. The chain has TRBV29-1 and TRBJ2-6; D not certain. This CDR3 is CSVEEYAGANVLTF. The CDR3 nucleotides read TGCAGCGTTGAGGAGTATGCAGGGGCCAACGTCCTGACTTTC.